Sequencing of this T cell receptor (beta chain) was carried out in a study of cytomegalovirus exposure and HLA in healthy donors. The CDR3 is made up of 15 amino acids. J gave up 2 bases and V 1 base, and 2 bases lay outside the gene matches. The germline V gene has CDR1 KGHSH and CDR2 LQKENI. Study-level points and caveats: Indistinguishability led to the exclusion of some V segments, TRBV6-2 and TRBV6-3 included. Both high specificity and high sensitivity reportedly marked the classifier's diagnosis of cytomegalovirus status.

In regard to this clone: Its antigen remains unidentified.

It was with 60 Vbeta and 13 Jbeta primers that the PCR ran. Method: immunoSEQ multiplex PCR; TCRdb's copy keeps in-frame clones and lacks some. The sample records about 110,000 clones, under 80% being singletons. The specimen was PBMCs. This receptor was taken from a woman between 50 and 59 years old in good health and CMV-seropositive. This chain joins TRBV18 and TRBJ2-1; 7 bases line up with TRBD2. CDR3 amino acids: CASSPLGGAYNEQFF. For the CDR3, the DNA is TGTGCCAGCTCACCACTGGGGGGGGCCTACAATGAGCAGTTCTTC.